One and the same sample provided the 28 T cell receptor beta chains below, sequenced in a study of T cell changes during pregnancy in multiple sclerosis. Profiling relied on immunoSEQ multiplex PCR, and the TCRdb table lists in-frame clones only, not all of them. This sample yields about 67,000 clones, of which about nine tenths are seen a single time; about 2.3% belongs to the top ten. This specimen consisted of peripheral blood, obtained in the first trimester of pregnancy. The receptors were sampled from a female donor with multiple sclerosis, enrolled in a pregnancy study.

In its sample, this clone was seen once. V is TRBV29-1 and J is TRBJ2-2; the D gene is possibly TRBD1 (6 bases). V lost 6 bases, J lost 6 bases, and 14 bases lay in between. The CDR3 loop spans 13 amino acids. The germline V gene has CDR1 SQVTM and CDR2 ANQGSEA. CDR3 loop: CSVENRDAGELFF. CDR3 nucleotide sequence: TGCAGCGTCGAGAACAGGGACGCCGGGGAGCTGTTTTTT.

This chain connects TRBV30 to TRBJ1-2; 8 nucleotides line up with TRBD1. V gave up 1 base and J gave up 8 bases; unmatched junction bases: 18. Per germline, CDR1 GTSNPN and CDR2 SVGIG (reference sequence). The CDR3 contains 17 residues. In DNA form, the CDR3 reads TGTGCCTGGAGTGCCCCACGGACAGGGTGGATTACGGGAGGCTACACCTTC. The encoded protein is CAWSAPRTGWITGGYTF. Based on the CDR3 plus reference TRBV30 and TRBJ1-2, the full variable domain is SQTIHQWPATLVQPVGSPLSLECTVEGTSNPNLYWYRQAAGRGLQLLFYSVGIGQISSEVPQNLSASRPQDRQFILSSKKLLLSDSGFYLCAWSAPRTGWITGGYTFGSGTRLTVV.

This rearrangement joins TRBV9 to TRBJ1-1, with D uncertain. The CDR3 extends over 13 amino acids. The V gene lost 5 bases and the J gene lost 7 bases, with 15 bases spanning the gap. CDR1 is SGDLS, CDR2 YYNGEE, per germline. The CDR3, as DNA: TGTGCCAGCAGTCCTACTTTGTTTGGTGAAGCTTTCTTT. Translated: CASSPTLFGEAFF.

This rearrangement joins TRBV11-2 to TRBJ2-7, with D perhaps matching TRBD1 (6 bases). Germline V gene sequence: CDR1 SGHAT, CDR2 FQNNGV. V gave up 5 bases and J gave up 1 base, with 12 bases separating them. This CDR3 spans 14 amino acids. Here the CDR3 reads CASSTRQESYEQYF. CDR3 nucleotide sequence: TGTGCCAGCAGCACCAGACAGGAGTCCTACGAGCAGTACTTC.

The CDR3 loop is CASSFSRGAGTGGHEQYF. The CDR3 nucleotides read TGTGCCAGCAGCTTCTCCCGGGGGGCGGGGACAGGGGGACACGAGCAGTACTTC. This chain uses TRBV27 with TRBJ2-7; 11 positions agree with TRBD1. After removal of 6 bases from V and 5 bases from J, the junction contained 18 bases not matched to a gene. There are 18 residues in the CDR3. Germline lookup yields CDR1 MNHEY and CDR2 SMNVEV (reference sequence).

The J gene is TRBJ1-4, the V gene TRBV5-1; D is possibly TRBD1 (5 bases). Germline lookup yields CDR1 SGHRS and CDR2 YFSETQ. This CDR3 is 14 amino acids long. V was shortened by 6 bases and J by 3 bases, with 12 bases between the two germline ends. The chain's CDR3 is CASTPGLPNEKLFF. The CDR3 bases are TGCGCCAGCACCCCGGGACTCCCTAATGAAAAACTGTTTTTT.

This clone occurred once. The V and J genes are TRBV5-5 and TRBJ2-1; 9 bases agree with TRBD2. The V gene end was trimmed by 4 bases and the J gene end by 0 bases; junction bases not matched to a gene: 5. CDR3 length equals 16 residues. Germline CDR1 and CDR2: SGHKS and YYEKEE (reference sequence). The CDR3 DNA reads as TGTGCCAGCAGCCCACTGACTAGCGGCTCCTACAATGAGCAGTTCTTC. Amino acid sequence: CASSPLTSGSYNEQFF. Looking up the rest from reference TRBV5-5 and TRBJ2-1 gives the full variable domain: DAGVTQSPTHLIKTRGQQVTLRCSPISGHKSVSWYQQVLGQGPQFIFQYYEKEERGRGNFPDRFSARQFPNYSSELNVNALLLGDSALYLCASSPLTSGSYNEQFFGPGTRLTVL.

This chain connects TRBV28 to TRBJ1-4; 7 nucleotides match TRBD1. The CDR3 is 13 amino acids. CDR1 is MDHEN, CDR2 SYDVKM, per germline. Trimming removed 6 bases from V and 8 bases from J; junction bases left unmatched: 6. CDR3 DNA sequence: TGTGCCAGCAGCAACAGGGGTCCCGAAAAACTGTTTTTT. Its translation is CASSNRGPEKLFF.

The count of this clone is one. V is TRBV6-1 and J is TRBJ1-5; no firm D call. The CDR3 extends over 13 amino acids. V was clipped by 4 bases and J by 5 bases, with 9 bases between them. Germline-derived CDR1 and CDR2 are MNHNS and SASEGT. CDR3 nucleotide sequence: TGTGCCAGCAGTGGGGAGCTTGATCAGCCCCAGCATTTT. Residues: CASSGELDQPQHF.

This sequence joins TRBV9 and TRBJ1-4, with 7 bases identical to TRBD1. CDR3 size: 15 residues. Trimming at V came to 4 bases and at J to 8 bases, leaving 11 bases not matched to a gene. Germline V lookup: CDR1 SGDLS, CDR2 YYNGEE. CDR3 amino acids: CASSYRGQAGEKLFF. In nucleotides, the CDR3 is TGTGCCAGCAGCTACCGTGGACAGGCTGGGGAAAAACTGTTTTTT.

V usage is TRBV9 and J usage is TRBJ2-2; D remains ambiguous. Germline CDR1 and CDR2: SGDLS and YYNGEE. The CDR3 totals 12 residues. V lost 0 bases and J 8 bases, leaving 5 bases between the germline ends. CDR3 residues: CASSVDVGELFF. CDR3 nucleotide sequence: TGTGCCAGCAGCGTAGATGTAGGGGAGCTGTTTTTT.

The gene calls are TRBV7-9 and TRBJ2-7; D gene unclear. CDR1 is SEHNR, CDR2 FQNEAQ, per germline (reference sequence). CDR3 length: 14 amino acids. Trimming left V 3 bases short and J 9 bases short, with 18 bases between. The CDR3 region is CASSFGGESTGQYF. In DNA form, the CDR3 reads TGTGCCAGCAGCTTCGGCGGAGAATCTACGGGGCAGTACTTC.

The rearrangement links TRBV10-2 to TRBJ2-5, with 11 bases that match TRBD2. The germline V gene has CDR1 WSHSY and CDR2 SAAADI. The length of the CDR3 is 14 residues. V gave up 6 bases and J gave up 5 bases; unmatched junction bases: 5. CDR3 sequence reads: CASSLRLAGETQYF. Here the CDR3 DNA reads TGCGCCAGCAGCCTGCGACTAGCGGGGGAGACCCAGTACTTC.

The chain links TRBV10-3 to TRBJ2-1, with 8 bases fitting TRBD2. This CDR3 contains 17 residues. V trimming: 4 bases; J trimming: 7 bases; junction bases outside the gene matches: 15. The germline CDR1 and CDR2 sequences are ENHRY and SYGVKD. CDR3 nucleotide sequence: TGTGCCATCAGTGCATCCCCCGGGACTAGGGGTGATAATGAGCAGTTCTTC. It encodes CAISASPGTRGDNEQFF.

The rearrangement links TRBV2 to TRBJ1-2; the D is unclear. The length of the CDR3 is 16 residues. The V gene's germline CDR1 is SNHLY and CDR2 FYNNEI. The V and J ends lost 6 bases and 7 bases respectively, with 24 bases between them. The CDR3 protein is CASSPQIGSARIGYTF. The CDR3, as DNA: TGTGCCAGCAGCCCCCAGATTGGCAGCGCCCGAATTGGCTACACCTTC.

The CDR3 sequence is CASSTQTGFGEKLFF. The CDR3 DNA sequence: TGTGCCAGCAGCACCCAGACAGGGTTTGGTGAAAAACTGTTTTTT. V usage is TRBV9 and J usage is TRBJ1-4; the match to TRBD1 covers 7 bases. CDR1 and CDR2 from the germline V gene are SGDLS and YYNGEE. CDR3 length: 15 residues. Trimming cost V 4 bases and J 7 bases; bases outside gene matches: 10.

The chain recombines TRBV9 with TRBJ1-2; D is unresolved. This CDR3 is built from 17 residues. The ends were cut back, 0 bases at V and 2 bases at J, with 17 bases in the middle. Germline CDR1 SGDLS, CDR2 YYNGEE. The CDR3 region is CASSVDGLARRNYGYTF. The CDR3 bases are TGTGCCAGCAGCGTAGATGGGTTGGCGAGGCGAAACTATGGCTACACCTTC.

This rearrangement joins TRBV5-6 to TRBJ1-2; D remains unclear. Germline V gene data show CDR1 as SGHDT and CDR2 as YYEEEE. There are 14 residues in the CDR3. Trimming left V 0 bases short and J 9 bases short, with 15 bases between. The CDR3 sequence is CASSLGHAGGSYTF. DNA for the CDR3: TGTGCCAGCAGCTTGGGACATGCAGGAGGAAGCTACACCTTC. Combining the CDR3 with reference TRBV5-6 and TRBJ1-2 gives the whole variable domain DAGVTQSPTHLIKTRGQQVTLRCSPKSGHDTVSWYQQALGQGPQFIFQYYEEEERQRGNFPDRFSGHQFPNYSSELNVNALLLGDSALYLCASSLGHAGGSYTFGSGTRLTVV.

The chain is built from TRBV6-1 and TRBJ2-7, with D unresolved. V dropped 7 bases and J dropped 3 bases, with 7 bases sitting between them. The CDR3 runs to 11 residues. Germline V gene lookup returns CDR1 MNHNS and CDR2 SASEGT. CDR3 region: CASTNFYEQYF. The CDR3 DNA reads TGTGCCAGCACCAATTTCTACGAGCAGTACTTC.

This clone was seen a few times. V usage is TRBV21-1 and J usage is TRBJ1-1; the DNA was not used to check the table's D call, TRBD1. TRBV21-1 is noted as a pseudogene. This CDR3 is built from 11 residues. Written as DNA, the CDR3 is TGTGCCAGCAGCAACACAGGTGAAGCTTTCTTT. Residues: CASSNTGEAFF.

V is TRBV4-1 and J is TRBJ2-7; D uncertain. CDR3 length: 15 amino acids. The germline gives CDR1 MGHRA, CDR2 YSYEKL. V shed 0 bases and J shed 4 bases, with 13 bases lying between them. The CDR3 is CASSQDPIALYEQYF. CDR3 nucleotide sequence: TGCGCCAGCAGCCAAGATCCGATAGCCTTGTACGAGCAGTACTTC.

The genes are TRBV4-2 and TRBJ2-5; D is unresolved. Germline V gives CDR1 LGHNA, CDR2 YNFKEQ. The length of the CDR3 is 15 residues. V dropped 0 bases and J dropped 2 bases, with 10 bases sitting between them. For the CDR3, the DNA is TGTGCCAGCAGCCAAGATTCGAACTGGCAAGAGACCCAGTACTTC. It specifies CASSQDSNWQETQYF.

The CDR3 nucleotides are TGTGCCAGCAGCTTACCCCCAGGGCCCCTCCACTTT. Residues: CASSLPPGPLHF. This rearrangement joins TRBV7-3 to TRBJ1-6, with a tentative D call TRBD1 (5 bases). Germline CDR1 is SGHTA and CDR2 is FQGTGA. This CDR3 region has 12 residues. V gave up 2 bases and J gave up 13 bases, with 9 bases separating them.

This clone has only a few counts. The chain carries TRBV9 and TRBJ1-2; 9 bases fit TRBD1. Germline V gives CDR1 SGDLS, CDR2 YYNGEE. J lost 8 bases, V lost 3 bases, and 11 bases had no gene match. The CDR3 is made up of 15 amino acids. The CDR3 protein is CASSAPAQGAWGYTF. DNA for the CDR3: TGTGCCAGCAGCGCTCCCGCACAGGGGGCGTGGGGCTACACCTTC.

On this clone: At one end, the junction sequence differs from germline, possibly due to a read error. The rearrangement links TRBV7-9 to TRBJ2-1, with 10 nucleotides matching TRBD2. Germline V gene lookup returns CDR1 SEHNR and CDR2 FQNEAQ (reference sequence). The CDR3 totals 13 residues. The CDR3 bases are TGTGCCAGCAGCTTAGCGGCCAGCGGGGGGGAGGTCTTC. It codes for CASSLAASGGEVF.

The rearrangement joins TRBV5-1 to TRBJ2-7, with 8 bases matching TRBD1. Germline values: CDR1 SGHRS, CDR2 YFSETQ. CDR3 size: 14 residues. With V trimmed by 5 bases and J by 1 base, 5 bases remained unmatched. The CDR3 DNA reads as TGCGCCAGCAGAGAAGGGACAGGTTCCTACGAGCAGTACTTC. This codes for CASREGTGSYEQYF.

V gene TRBV7-9 combines with J gene TRBJ2-3, with D perhaps matching TRBD2 (7 bases). The CDR3 is made up of 14 amino acids. V lost 2 bases and J lost 4, with 10 bases in between. Looked up from germline, CDR1 is SEHNR and CDR2 is FQNEAQ (reference sequence). Written as DNA, the CDR3 is TGTGCCAGCAGCTTAAGAGGGGGGGCAGATACGCAGTATTTT. It yields the protein CASSLRGGADTQYF. The variable domain in full, with the rest retrieved from reference TRBV7-9 and TRBJ2-3, is DTGVSQNPRHKITKRGQNVTFRCDPISEHNRLYWYRQTLGQGPEFLTYFQNEAQLEKSRLLSDRFSAERPKGSFSTLEIQRTEQGDSAMYLCASSLRGGADTQYFGPGTRLTVL.

This rearrangement joins TRBV6-4 to TRBJ2-1, with 9 bases aligning to TRBD2. The germline CDR1 and CDR2 sequences are MRHNA and SNTAGT. The CDR3 runs to 15 residues. The J segment lost 6 bases and the V segment lost 0 bases, leaving 3 bases of the junction unmatched. CDR3 nucleotide sequence: TGTGCCAGCAGTGACTCAAAACTAGCGGGCAATGAGCAGTTCTTC. Translating it yields CASSDSKLAGNEQFF.